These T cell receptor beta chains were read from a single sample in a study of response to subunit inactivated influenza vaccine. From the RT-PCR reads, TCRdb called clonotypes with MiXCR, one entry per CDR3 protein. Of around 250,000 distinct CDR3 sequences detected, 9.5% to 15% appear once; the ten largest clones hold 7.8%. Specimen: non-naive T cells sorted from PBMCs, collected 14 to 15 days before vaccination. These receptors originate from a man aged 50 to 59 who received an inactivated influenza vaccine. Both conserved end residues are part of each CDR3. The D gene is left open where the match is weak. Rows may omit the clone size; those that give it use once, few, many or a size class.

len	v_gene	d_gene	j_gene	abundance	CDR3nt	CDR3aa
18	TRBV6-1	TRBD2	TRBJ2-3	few	TGTGCCAGCAGGCCCACCGGGACTAGCGGGCTTAGCACAGATACGCAGTATTTT	CASRPTGTSGLSTDTQYF
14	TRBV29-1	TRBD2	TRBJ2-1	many	TGCAGCGTGAGGCGGACTAGCGGAGCCCCGTGGCAGTTCTTC	CSVRRTSGAPWQFF
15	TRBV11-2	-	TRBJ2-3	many	TGTGCCAGCAGCTTGTTTTCGGCGGGCACAGATACGCAGTATTTT	CASSLFSAGTDTQYF
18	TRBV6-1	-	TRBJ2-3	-	TGTGCCAGCAGTGAAAGGAGTCAGGAGATTGGTCCCACAGATACGCAGTATTTT	CASSERSQEIGPTDTQYF
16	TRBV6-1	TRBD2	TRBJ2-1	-	TGTGCCAGCAGTCGTTCAACAGCGGGAGGGGACAATGAGCAGTTCTTC	CASSRSTAGGDNEQFF
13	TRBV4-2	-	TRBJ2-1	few	TGTGCCAGCAGCCAAACAGAAAAGAGTGAGCAGTTCTTC	CASSQTEKSEQFF
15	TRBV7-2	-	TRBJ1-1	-	TGTGCCAGCAGCGTATCGAATACAGGTCTCACTGAAGCTTTCTTT	CASSVSNTGLTEAFF
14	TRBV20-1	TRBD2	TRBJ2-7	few	TGCAGTGCCTCACTAGCGGGAAACTCCTACGAGCAGTACTTC	CSASLAGNSYEQYF
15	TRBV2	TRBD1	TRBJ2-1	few	TGTGCCAGCAATACGGACAGGGGACATTACAATGAGCAGTTCTTC	CASNTDRGHYNEQFF
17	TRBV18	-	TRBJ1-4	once	TGTGCCAGCTCACCACCGCTTGTCGGGAGAGCTAATGAAAAACTGTTTTTT	CASSPPLVGRANEKLFF
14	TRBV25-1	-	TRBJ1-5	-	TGTGCCAGCAGTGAGACAGGAACCAATCAGCCCCAGCATTTT	CASSETGTNQPQHF
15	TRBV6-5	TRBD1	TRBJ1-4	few	TGTGCCAGCAGTTACTCGACACAGGGGCGGAGGGAACTGTTTTTT	CASSYSTQGRRELFF
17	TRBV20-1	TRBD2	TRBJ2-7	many	TGCAGTGCTAGACAATACCGGATAGCGGGAAGGATAGACGAGCAGTACTTC	CSARQYRIAGRIDEQYF
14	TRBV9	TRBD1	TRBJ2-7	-	TGTGCCAGCAGCGCCCCCGGACAGGAGTACGAGCAGTACTTC	CASSAPGQEYEQYF
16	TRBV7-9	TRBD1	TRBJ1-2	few	TGTGCCAGCAGCCGAGGACAGGGGGGGACTAACTATGGCTACACCTTC	CASSRGQGGTNYGYTF
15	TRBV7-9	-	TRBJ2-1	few	TGTGCCAGCAGCTTACAGGGGGGGGTTTACAATGAGCAGTTCTTC	CASSLQGGVYNEQFF
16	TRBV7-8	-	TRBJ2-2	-	TGTGCCAGCAGTCTGGAGGGGTTCGCGAACACCGGGGAGCTGTTTTTT	CASSLEGFANTGELFF
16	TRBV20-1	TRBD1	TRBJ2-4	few	TGCAGTGCTCAAGGACAGGGGCGATTCTCCAAAAACATTCAGTACTTC	CSAQGQGRFSKNIQYF
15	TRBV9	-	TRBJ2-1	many	TGTGCCAGCAGCGTAGCCGGGACTTCCTACAATGAGCAGTTCTTC	CASSVAGTSYNEQFF
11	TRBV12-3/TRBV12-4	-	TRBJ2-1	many	TGTGCCAGCAGTTCCCGTTGGGAGCAGTTCTTC	CASSSRWEQFF
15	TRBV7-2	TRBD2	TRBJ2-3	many	TGTGCCAGCAGCTTATGGCGGGAGGATGGGGATACGCAGTATTTT	CASSLWREDGDTQYF
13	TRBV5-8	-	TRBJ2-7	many	TGTGCCAGCAGCCTCAGATACTCCTACGAGCAGTACTTC	CASSLRYSYEQYF
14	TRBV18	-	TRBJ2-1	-	TGTGCCAGCTCAAGTGGGAGCACCTACAATGAGCAGTTCTTC	CASSSGSTYNEQFF
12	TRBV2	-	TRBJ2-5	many	TGTGCCAGCAACCTGGGTTCGGAGACCCAGTACTTC	CASNLGSETQYF
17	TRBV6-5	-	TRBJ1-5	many	TGTGCCAGCAGTTACTTTTTCTCTCCTGAACCAGGGCAGCCCCAGCATTTT	CASSYFFSPEPGQPQHF
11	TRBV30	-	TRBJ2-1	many	TGTGCCTGGGGGGAGTACAATGAGCAGTTCTTC	CAWGEYNEQFF
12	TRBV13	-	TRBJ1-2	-	TGTGCCAGCAGCTTAGACCAGGATGGCTACACCTTC	CASSLDQDGYTF
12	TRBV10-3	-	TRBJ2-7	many	TGTGCCATCAGTGCAGCTCCCTACGAGCAGTACTTC	CAISAAPYEQYF
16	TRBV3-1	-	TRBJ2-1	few	TGTGCCAGCAGCCGAGGTACCCGCTCAGCCCTCAATGAGCAGTTCTTC	CASSRGTRSALNEQFF
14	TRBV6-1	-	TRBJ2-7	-	TGTGCCAGCAGCGATCAGGGAGGCTCCTACGAGCAGTACTTC	CASSDQGGSYEQYF
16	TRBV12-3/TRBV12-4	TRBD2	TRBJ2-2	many	TGTGCCAGCAGTCCTCGGACTAGCGGGAGTGGTGGGGAGCTGTTTTTT	CASSPRTSGSGGELFF
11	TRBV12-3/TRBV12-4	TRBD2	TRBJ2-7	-	TGTGCCAGCAGTAGCGGGATCGAGCAGTACTTC	CASSSGIEQYF
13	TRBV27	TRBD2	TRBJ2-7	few	TGTGCCAGCAGTCAGGGACTATCGCGCGAGCAGTACTTC	CASSQGLSREQYF
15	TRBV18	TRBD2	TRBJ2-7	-	TGTGCCAGCTCACCGGGCCTAGCGGACGCCTACGAGCAGTACTTC	CASSPGLADAYEQYF
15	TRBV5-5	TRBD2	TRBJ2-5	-	TGTGCCAGCAGCGGAATAGCGGGAGGAGTAGAGACCCAGTACTTC	CASSGIAGGVETQYF
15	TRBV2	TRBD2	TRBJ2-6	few	TGTGCCAGCAGTGGACCGACTAGCGGGGCCAACGTCCTGACTTTC	CASSGPTSGANVLTF
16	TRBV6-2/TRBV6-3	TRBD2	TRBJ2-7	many	TGTGCCAGCAGTTCCCAAGGACTAGCGGGAAGACACGAGCAGTACTTC	CASSSQGLAGRHEQYF
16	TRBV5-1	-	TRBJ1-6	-	TGCGCCAGCAGCTTGGACTCCTCTAGGGTAAATTCACCCCTCCACTTT	CASSLDSSRVNSPLHF
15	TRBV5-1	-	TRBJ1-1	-	TGCGCCAGCAGCTTGGATGGGATCTCGGGGACTGAAGCTTTCTTT	CASSLDGISGTEAFF
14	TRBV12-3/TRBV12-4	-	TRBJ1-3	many	TGTGCCAGCAGTATCGGGTTCTCTGGAAACACCATATATTTT	CASSIGFSGNTIYF
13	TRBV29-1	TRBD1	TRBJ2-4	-	TGCAGCGTGGGACAGGGGATGGAAAACATTCAGTACTTC	CSVGQGMENIQYF
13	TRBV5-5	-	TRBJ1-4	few	TGTGCCAGCAGCTTGTCTTTTGATGAAAAACTGTTTTTT	CASSLSFDEKLFF
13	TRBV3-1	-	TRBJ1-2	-	TGTGCCAGCAGCCAAACAACTAACTATGGCTACACCTTC	CASSQTTNYGYTF
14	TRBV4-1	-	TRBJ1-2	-	TGCGCCAGCAGCCAAGATGGGACCATCCAAGGCTACACCTTC	CASSQDGTIQGYTF
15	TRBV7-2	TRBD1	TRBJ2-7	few	TGTGCCAGCAGCTTAGACTCAGGGGGCTTTTACGAGCAGTACTTC	CASSLDSGGFYEQYF
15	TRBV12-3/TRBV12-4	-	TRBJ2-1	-	TGTGCCAGCAGGATGCTCCGGGGCCCCTACAATGAGCAGTTCTTC	CASRMLRGPYNEQFF
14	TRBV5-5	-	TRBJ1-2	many	TGTGCCAGCAGCTTGGGGACAACTAACTATGGCTACACCTTC	CASSLGTTNYGYTF
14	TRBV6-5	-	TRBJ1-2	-	TGTGCCAGCAGTTACGGCGGGATTGGCTATGGCTACACCTTC	CASSYGGIGYGYTF
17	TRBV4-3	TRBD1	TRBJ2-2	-	TGCGCCAGCAGCCAAGCTTCCGGGACAGGGGTTACCGGGGAGCTGTTTTTT	CASSQASGTGVTGELFF
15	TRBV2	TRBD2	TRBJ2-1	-	TGTGCCAGCAGTGAAGGACTAGCGGGGGGGTTTGAGCAGTTCTTC	CASSEGLAGGFEQFF
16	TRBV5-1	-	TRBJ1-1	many	TGCGCCAGCAGCTCTCGACGGACCCCCATGAACACTGAAGCTTTCTTT	CASSSRRTPMNTEAFF
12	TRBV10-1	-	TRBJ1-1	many	TGCGCCAGCAGTGAGCCCAGAGGGTTGGCTTTCTTT	CASSEPRGLAFF
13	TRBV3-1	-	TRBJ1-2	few	TGTGCCAGCACCCGGGGGGCGGCGTATGGCTACACCTTC	CASTRGAAYGYTF
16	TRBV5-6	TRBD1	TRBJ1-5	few	TGTGCCAGCAGCTTGGGACAGGGGATCGGCAATCAGCCCCAGCATTTT	CASSLGQGIGNQPQHF
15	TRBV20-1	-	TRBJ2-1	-	TGCAGTGCTACCCCTCAGCAGCGGATCTACAATGAGCAGTTCTTC	CSATPQQRIYNEQFF
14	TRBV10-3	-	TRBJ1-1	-	TGTGTCATCAGTGAGTTCAGCATGAACACTGAAGCTTTCTTT	CVISEFSMNTEAFF
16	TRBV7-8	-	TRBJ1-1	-	TGTGCCAGCAGCTTAGCGAGACAAGGACTGAACACTGAAGCTTTCTTT	CASSLARQGLNTEAFF
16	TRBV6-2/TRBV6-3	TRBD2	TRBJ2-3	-	TGTGCCAGCAGTCCGATAGCGGGGGGGAGCACAGATACGCAGTATTTT	CASSPIAGGSTDTQYF
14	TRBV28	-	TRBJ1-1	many	TGTGCCAGCAGTCTAACCCTCGGACCTTTCGGAGCTTTCTTT	CASSLTLGPFGAFF